This is a list of T cell receptor beta chains from one sample in a study of patients and donors after allogeneic stem cell transplantation. TCRdb recomputed calls from the RT-PCR reads with MiXCR, one row per CDR3 protein. Of 400,000 to 450,000 distinct CDR3 sequences listed, under 20% are singletons. The material sequenced was blood, either unsorted or a sorted T cell fraction (not recorded which). These receptors were collected from a human donor who was either an allogeneic HSCT recipient or a stem cell or donor lymphocyte infusion donor (not recorded which). It is not recorded whose cells these are; they may come from a transplant donor. Each CDR3 is given with its conserved first and last residue.

>TRBJ1-2|TRBV30
CAWSVRRGKGYTF
>TRBJ1-1|TRBV7-9
CASRRREGAEAFF
>TRBJ2-3|TRBV6-2/TRBV6-3
CASSPFRGDSTDTQYF
>TRBJ2-6|TRBV29-1
CSVGGQAGANVLTF
>TRBJ2-5|TRBV12-3/TRBV12-4
CASSFPPYRRETQYF
>TRBJ1-5|TRBV18
CASSGRGARGQPQHF
>TRBJ1-1|TRBV2
CASSEGRGHREAFF
>TRBJ1-6|TRBV5-1
CASSPGQGGSVHF
>TRBJ2-5|TRBV4-3
CASSPLPGVSETQYF
>TRBJ1-2|TRBV6-1
CASRRGTGWDGYTF
>TRBJ2-3|TRBV10-3
CAISTLAGGTTDTQYF
>TRBJ1-5|TRBV7-8
CASSGYRVDRARQPQHF
>TRBJ1-1|TRBV25-1
CASSEFEWGSEAFF
>TRBJ2-7|TRBV27
CASKGASYEQYF
>TRBJ2-2|TRBV7-3
CASSMTSGLSYTGELFF
>TRBJ2-1|TRBV4-3
CASSHGTGKYNEQFF
>TRBJ2-7|TRBV11-2
CASSLDGPRSGTGSGYEQYF
>TRBJ2-3|TRBV20-1
CSARGPSTDTQYF
>TRBJ2-2|TRBV10-3
CASRNLAGGPFTGELFF
>TRBJ2-4|TRBV7-9
CASSPDRVAKNIQYF
>TRBJ2-2|TRBV5-6
CASSKRLAANTGELFF
>TRBJ2-5|TRBV5-1
CASSDHYRAKETQYF
>TRBJ1-1|TRBV5-5
CASCPRTVMNTEAFF
>TRBJ2-5|TRBV18
CASSPGSGETQYF
>TRBJ2-5|TRBV20-1
CSAKNEGKETQYF
>TRBJ2-1|TRBV7-9
CASSPRDYVDEQFF
>TRBJ2-3|TRBV27
CASSTRTSGRLADTQYF
>TRBJ2-7|TRBV4-1
CASSQELAVHEQYF